This TCR beta chain was observed in a study of early T cells in non-severe SARS-CoV-2 infection. Study overall: Alpha and beta chains were unpaired, from unsorted whole-blood bulk RNA.

The germline V gene has CDR1 DFQATT and CDR2 SNEGSKA (reference sequence). This CDR3 is 12 amino acids long. Trimming left V 4 bases short and J 7 bases short, with 13 bases between. The table lists this clonotype with a few counts. Its antigen remains unknown. Overall study results and limits: VDJdb-based annotation leaned toward anti-spike CD8 responses and missed private and CD4 specificities.

As part of library construction, unique molecular identifiers were attached to individual cDNA molecules. One entry per CDR3 protein, called by TCRdb with MiXCR from the 5' RACE reads. The table lists over 90,000 distinct CDR3 sequences, about 12% of them singletons, with approximately 4% in the top ten. The clonotype comes from an adult who was a healthcare worker with PCR-confirmed SARS-CoV-2 infection or an uninfected control (not recorded which). Sequenced material: whole blood, taken at baseline. V usage is TRBV20-1 and J usage is TRBJ1-2; D gene uncertain. The CDR3 here is CSAIEVYSGYTF. CDR3 in DNA: TGCAGTGCTATCGAAGTCTATAGTGGCTACACCTTC.